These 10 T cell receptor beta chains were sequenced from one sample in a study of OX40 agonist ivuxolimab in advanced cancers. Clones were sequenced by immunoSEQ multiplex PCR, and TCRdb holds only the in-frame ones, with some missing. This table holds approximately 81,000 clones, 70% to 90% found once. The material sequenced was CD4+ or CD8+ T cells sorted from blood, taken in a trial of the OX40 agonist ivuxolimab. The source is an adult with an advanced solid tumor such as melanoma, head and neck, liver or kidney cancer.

The CDR3 loop reads CASSPGAAGGSSYEQYF. The CDR3 nucleotides are TGTGCCAGCAGCCCCGGGGCCGCGGGAGGTAGCTCCTACGAGCAGTACTTC. The rearrangement links TRBV5-6 to TRBJ2-7; TRBD2 agrees at 8 bases. This CDR3 region has 17 residues. Germline V CDR1 and CDR2: SGHDT, YYEEEE. J gave up 0 bases and V 4 bases, and 12 bases lay outside the gene matches. The entire variable domain, with the rest obtained from reference TRBV5-6 and TRBJ2-7, is as follows: DAGVTQSPTHLIKTRGQQVTLRCSPKSGHDTVSWYQQALGQGPQFIFQYYEEEERQRGNFPDRFSGHQFPNYSSELNVNALLLGDSALYLCASSPGAAGGSSYEQYFGPGTRLTVT.

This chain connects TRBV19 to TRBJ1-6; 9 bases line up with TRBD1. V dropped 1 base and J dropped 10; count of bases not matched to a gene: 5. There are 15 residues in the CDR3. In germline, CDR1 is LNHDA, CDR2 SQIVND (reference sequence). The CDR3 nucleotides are TGTGCCAGTAGTATAGGGGACAGGGTGAGGTCACCCCTCCACTTT. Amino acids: CASSIGDRVRSPLHF.

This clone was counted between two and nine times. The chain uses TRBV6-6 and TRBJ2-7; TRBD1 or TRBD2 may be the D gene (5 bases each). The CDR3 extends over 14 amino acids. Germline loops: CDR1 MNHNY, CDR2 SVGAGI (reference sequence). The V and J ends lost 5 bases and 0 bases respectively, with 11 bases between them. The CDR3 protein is CASSQGPYSYEQYF. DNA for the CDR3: TGTGCCAGCAGTCAGGGACCCTACTCCTACGAGCAGTACTTC.

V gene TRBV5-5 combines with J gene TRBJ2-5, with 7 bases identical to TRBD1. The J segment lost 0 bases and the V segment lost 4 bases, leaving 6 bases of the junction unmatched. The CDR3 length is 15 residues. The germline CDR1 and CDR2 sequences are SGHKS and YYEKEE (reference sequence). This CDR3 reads CASSKGTVHQETQYF. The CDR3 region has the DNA TGTGCCAGCAGCAAGGGGACAGTACACCAAGAGACCCAGTACTTC.

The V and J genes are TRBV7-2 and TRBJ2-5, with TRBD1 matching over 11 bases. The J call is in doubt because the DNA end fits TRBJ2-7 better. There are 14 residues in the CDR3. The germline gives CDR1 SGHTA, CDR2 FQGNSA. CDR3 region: CASSQDRGRYEQYF. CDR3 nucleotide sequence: TGTGCCAGCAGCCAGGACAGGGGGCGTTACGAGCAGTACTTC.

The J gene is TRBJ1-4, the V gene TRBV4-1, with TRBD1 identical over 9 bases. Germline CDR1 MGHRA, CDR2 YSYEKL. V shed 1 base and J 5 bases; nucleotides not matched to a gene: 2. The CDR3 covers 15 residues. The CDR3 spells CASSQVGTGNEKLFF. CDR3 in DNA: TGCGCCAGCAGCCAAGTGGGGACAGGGAATGAAAAACTGTTTTTT.

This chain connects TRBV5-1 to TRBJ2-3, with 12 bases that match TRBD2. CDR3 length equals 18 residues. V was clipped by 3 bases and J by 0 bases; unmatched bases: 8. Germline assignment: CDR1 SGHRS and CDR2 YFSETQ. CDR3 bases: TGCGCCAGCAGCTACCGACTAGCGGGGGCGGCTAGCACAGATACGCAGTATTTT. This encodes CASSYRLAGAASTDTQYF.

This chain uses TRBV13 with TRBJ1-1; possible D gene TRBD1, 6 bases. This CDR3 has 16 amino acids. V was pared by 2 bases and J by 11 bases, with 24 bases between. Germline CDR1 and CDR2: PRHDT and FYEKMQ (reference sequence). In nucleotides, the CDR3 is TGTGCCAGCAGCTTAAGTATGCCACGGCCGGGACAACGCGCTTTCTTT. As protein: CASSLSMPRPGQRAFF.

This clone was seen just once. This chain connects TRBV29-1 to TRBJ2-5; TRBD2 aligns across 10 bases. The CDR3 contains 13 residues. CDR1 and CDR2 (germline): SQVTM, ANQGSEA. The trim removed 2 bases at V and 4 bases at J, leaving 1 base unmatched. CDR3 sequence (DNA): TGCAGCGTTGAAACTAGCGGGGCAGAGACCCAGTACTTC. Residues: CSVETSGAETQYF.

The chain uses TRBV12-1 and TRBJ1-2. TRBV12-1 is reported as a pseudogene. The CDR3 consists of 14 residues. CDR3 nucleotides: TGTGCCAGCAGCCCCAGGGGGGGAAACTATGGCTACACCTTC. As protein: CASSPRGGNYGYTF.